A single sample gave rise to the 8 T cell receptor beta chains below, sequenced in a study of lymphopenia after photon versus proton radiotherapy. The table came from immunoSEQ multiplex PCR; TCRdb's copy has only in-frame clones and leaves some out. Of 29,000 or so clones listed, around 90% are singletons. The material sequenced was peripheral blood, taken from a patient treated with proton-based radiotherapy. These receptors all come from a woman aged 60-75 years with cholangiocarcinoma. Some clones in this sample may be carry-over from other donors' samples.

V gene TRBV18 combines with J gene TRBJ2-1, with TRBD2 matching over 8 bases. Germline V lookup: CDR1 KGHSH, CDR2 LQKENI. CDR3 length: 16 amino acids. J gave up 10 bases and V 5 bases, and 16 bases lay outside the gene matches. CDR3 nucleotide sequence: TGTGCCAGCTCATCCTCCCGGGCGGGAGGATCAGGAGAGCAGTTCTTC. It encodes CASSSSRAGGSGEQFF.

This clone was seen only once. This chain links TRBV25-1 with TRBJ1-1; tentatively, D is TRBD1 (5 bases). The germline V gene has CDR1 MGHDK and CDR2 SYGVNS. V was shortened by 1 base and J by 5 bases, with 11 bases between the two germline ends. The length of the CDR3 is 14 residues. CDR3: CASSESQGFTEAFF. In DNA, the CDR3 is TGTGCCAGCAGTGAATCGCAGGGATTTACTGAAGCTTTCTTT.

This clone was seen more than once but under ten times. The J gene is TRBJ1-2, the V gene TRBV5-6; D gene ambiguous. The CDR3 is 13 amino acids. The V and J ends lost 5 bases and 7 bases respectively, with 15 bases between them. Looked up from germline, CDR1 is SGHDT and CDR2 is YYEEEE. The CDR3 loop is CASRPTLRGGYTF. CDR3 nucleotide sequence: TGTGCCAGCAGACCGACCCTGAGAGGTGGCTACACCTTC.

The J gene is TRBJ2-7, the V gene TRBV4-3; 7 bases agree with TRBD2. With 0 bases clipped from V and 0 bases from J, the junction kept 5 bases outside the gene matches. Germline lookup yields CDR1 LGHNA and CDR2 YSLEER. This CDR3 spans 16 amino acids. The CDR3 coding sequence is TGCGCCAGCAGCCAAGAACCGGGGGGACCCTCCTACGAGCAGTACTTC. This sequence encodes CASSQEPGGPSYEQYF.

The chain carries TRBV7-8 and TRBJ1-5; 8 nucleotides match TRBD1. The germline CDR1 and CDR2 sequences are SGHVS and FQNEAQ. The CDR3 has 15 residues. V lost 1 base and J lost 7; bases outside the gene matches: 6. CDR3 nucleotides: TGTGCCAGCAGCTTAGGGGGACAGGCATGGCAGCCCCAGCATTTT. Translation gives CASSLGGQAWQPQHF. The whole variable domain, remainder taken from reference TRBV7-8 and TRBJ1-5, is GAGVSQSPRYKVAKRGQDVALRCDPISGHVSLFWYQQALGQGPEFLTYFQNEAQLDKSGLPSDRFFAERPEGSVSTLKIQRTQQEDSAVYLCASSLGGQAWQPQHFGDGTRLSIL.

The CDR3: CASSYTPSTDTQYF. The CDR3 DNA reads as TGTGCCAGCAGTTACACCCCATCTACCGATACGCAGTATTTT. The chain couples TRBV6-5 to TRBJ2-3; D remains ambiguous. V was cut by 2 bases and J by 6 bases, with 12 bases left in between. There are 14 residues in the CDR3. Looked up from germline, CDR1 is MNHEY and CDR2 is SVGAGI.

The chain combines TRBV5-1 with TRBJ1-1, with no clear D. Trimming left V 4 bases short and J 2 bases short, with 9 bases between. This CDR3 comprises 13 residues. Germline CDR1 is SGHRS and CDR2 is YFSETQ. The CDR3 bases are TGCGCCAGCAGCCCAGGACCTAACACTGAAGCTTTCTTT. Encoded protein: CASSPGPNTEAFF.

V gene TRBV21-1 combines with J gene TRBJ1-4. TRBV21-1 is given as a pseudogene. CDR3 length: 22 amino acids. DNA for the CDR3: TGTGCCAGCAGCAAAAAGAGGGGAGACCCCACAGACGACAAAAAGACAAGGGAAAAACTGTTTTTT. Its translation: CASSKKRGDPTDDKKTREKLFF.